This T cell receptor beta chain was retrieved from a study of human T cells and chemical hapten exposure. About the study: Per-sample TCR yields varied mainly from small pooled library volume differences. Regarding the study as a whole: Because all patients had alopecia, their immune responses might differ from healthy ones.

In this sample, this clonotype turned up a few times. No antigen is known for it. Germline V gene sequence: CDR1 MDHEN, CDR2 SYDVKM. Deletions cut 6 bases from V and 2 bases from J, with 13 bases between. CDR3 length: 14 residues. In the study's own analysis: TCRs per sample had a median of around 96,000 and ranged from roughly 20,000 to 690,600. TCRdb passed the RACE reads through MiXCR, listing each CDR3 protein once. The V and J calls were not made by the authors but by TCRdb's processing. The sample includes 70,000 or so distinct CDR3 sequences, approximately 10% seen only once; the top ten take 1.4%. Time point given: patch test 3, about 24 weeks after DPC sensitization. This sample's treatment: therapeutic diphenylcyclopropenone sensitization with weekly scalp DPC.

The rearrangement links TRBV28 to TRBJ2-5, with D perhaps matching TRBD1 or TRBD2 (6 bases each). The clonotype originates from a woman between 45 and 65 years old with alopecia areata. Some clones in this sample may be carry-over from other donors' samples. The sequenced sample was whole blood, obtained in connection with sensitization to the hapten diphenylcyclopropenone (DPC). The DNA of the CDR3 is TGTGCCAGCAGCCCCCGGAGGGGGCAAGAGACCCAGTACTTC. Its translation is CASSPRRGQETQYF.